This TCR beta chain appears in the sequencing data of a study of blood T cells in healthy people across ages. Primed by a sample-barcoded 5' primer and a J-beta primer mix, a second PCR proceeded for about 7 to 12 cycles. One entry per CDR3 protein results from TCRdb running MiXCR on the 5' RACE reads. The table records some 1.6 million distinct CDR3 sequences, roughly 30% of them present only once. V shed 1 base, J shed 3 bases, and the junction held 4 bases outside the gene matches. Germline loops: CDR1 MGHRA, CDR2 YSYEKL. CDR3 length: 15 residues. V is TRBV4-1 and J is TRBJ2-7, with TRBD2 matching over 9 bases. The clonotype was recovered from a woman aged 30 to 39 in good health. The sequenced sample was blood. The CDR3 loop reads CASSQVDSGSYEQYF. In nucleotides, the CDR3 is TGCGCCAGCAGCCAAGTGGATAGCGGGAGCTACGAGCAGTACTTC.